The T cell receptor beta chain under discussion was sequenced for a study of T cell responses to AZD1222 COVID-19 vaccine. Study at large: Analysis merged second doses at about 4 or about 12 weeks.

Study conclusions and caveats: Dominant CD4 TCR responses targeted spike regions 160-218 and 743-854.

Germline assignment: CDR1 KGHSH and CDR2 LQKENI. The V and J ends lost 6 bases and 0 bases, in that order; junction bases with no gene match: 6. CDR3 length: 15 residues. Remarks on this clone: The antigen is not known.

Here immunoSEQ multiplex PCR was the method, and the copy in TCRdb shows in-frame clones only, minus some. The table lists around 67,000 clones, over 80% of them singletons. The sequencing used peripheral blood, collected on day 0 of AZD1222 vaccination. The TCR originated in an adult in good health. This chain uses TRBV18 with TRBJ2-7, with TRBD1 matching 9 bases. The CDR3 DNA follows: TGTGCCAGCTCCCTGGGGACAGGGAGCTCCTACGAGCAGTACTTC. Its protein is CASSLGTGSSYEQYF.